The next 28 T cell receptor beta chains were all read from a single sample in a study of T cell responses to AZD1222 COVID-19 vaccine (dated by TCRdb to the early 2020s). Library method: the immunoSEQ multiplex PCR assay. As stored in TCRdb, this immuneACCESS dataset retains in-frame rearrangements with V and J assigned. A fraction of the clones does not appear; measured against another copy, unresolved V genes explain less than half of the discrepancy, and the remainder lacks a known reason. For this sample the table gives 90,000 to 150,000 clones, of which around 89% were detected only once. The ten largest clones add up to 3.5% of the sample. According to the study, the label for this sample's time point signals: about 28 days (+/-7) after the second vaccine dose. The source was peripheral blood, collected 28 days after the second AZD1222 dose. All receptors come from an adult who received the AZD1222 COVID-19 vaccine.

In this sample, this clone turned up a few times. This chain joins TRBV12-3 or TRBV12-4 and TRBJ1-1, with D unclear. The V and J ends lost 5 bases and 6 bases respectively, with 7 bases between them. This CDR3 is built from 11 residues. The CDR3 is CASSLHAEAFF. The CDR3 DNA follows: TGTGCCAGCAGTCTGCATGCTGAAGCTTTCTTT.

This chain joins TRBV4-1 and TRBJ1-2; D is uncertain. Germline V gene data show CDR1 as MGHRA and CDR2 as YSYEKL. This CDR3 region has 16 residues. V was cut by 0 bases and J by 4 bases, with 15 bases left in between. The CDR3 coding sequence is TGCGCCAGCAGCCAAGATGTGACCCAGACGAGCTATGGCTACACCTTC. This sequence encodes CASSQDVTQTSYGYTF.

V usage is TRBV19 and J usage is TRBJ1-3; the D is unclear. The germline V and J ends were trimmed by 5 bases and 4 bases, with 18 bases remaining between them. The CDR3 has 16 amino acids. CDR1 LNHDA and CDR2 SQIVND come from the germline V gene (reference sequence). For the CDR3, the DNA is TGTGCCAGTAGTCCATGGACCCCCTCGGGAGGAAACACCATATATTTT. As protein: CASSPWTPSGGNTIYF.

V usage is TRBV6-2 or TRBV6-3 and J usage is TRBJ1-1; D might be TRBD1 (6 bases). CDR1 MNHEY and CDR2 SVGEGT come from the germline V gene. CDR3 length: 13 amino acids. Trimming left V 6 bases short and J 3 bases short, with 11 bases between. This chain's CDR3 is CASSRGWDTEAFF. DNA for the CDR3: TGTGCCAGCAGCAGGGGCTGGGACACTGAAGCTTTCTTT.

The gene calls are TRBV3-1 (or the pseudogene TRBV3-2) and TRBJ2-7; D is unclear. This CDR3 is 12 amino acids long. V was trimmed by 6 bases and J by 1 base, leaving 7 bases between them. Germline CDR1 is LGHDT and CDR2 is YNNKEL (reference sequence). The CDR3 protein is CASSKVSYEQYF. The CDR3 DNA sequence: TGTGCCAGCAGTAAAGTTTCCTACGAGCAGTACTTC.

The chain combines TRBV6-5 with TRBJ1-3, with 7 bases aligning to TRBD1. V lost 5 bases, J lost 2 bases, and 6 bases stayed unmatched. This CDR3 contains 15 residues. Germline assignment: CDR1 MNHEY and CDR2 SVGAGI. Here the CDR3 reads CASSPQGFPGNTIYF. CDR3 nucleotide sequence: TGTGCCAGCAGTCCACAGGGGTTTCCTGGAAACACCATATATTTT.

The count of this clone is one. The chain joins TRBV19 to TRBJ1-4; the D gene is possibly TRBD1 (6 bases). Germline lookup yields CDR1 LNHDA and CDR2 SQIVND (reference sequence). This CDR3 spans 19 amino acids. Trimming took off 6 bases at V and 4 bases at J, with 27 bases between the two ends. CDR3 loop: CASSMRPGTTMTINEKLFF. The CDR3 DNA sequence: TGTGCCAGTAGCATGCGTCCCGGGACAACTATGACCATTAATGAAAAACTGTTTTTT.

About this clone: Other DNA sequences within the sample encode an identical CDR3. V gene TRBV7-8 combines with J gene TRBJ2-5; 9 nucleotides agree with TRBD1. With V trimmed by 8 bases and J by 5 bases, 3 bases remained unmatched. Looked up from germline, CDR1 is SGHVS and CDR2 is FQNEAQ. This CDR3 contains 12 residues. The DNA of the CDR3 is TGTGCCAGCTCGACAGGGGGTGAGACCCAGTACTTC. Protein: CASSTGGETQYF.

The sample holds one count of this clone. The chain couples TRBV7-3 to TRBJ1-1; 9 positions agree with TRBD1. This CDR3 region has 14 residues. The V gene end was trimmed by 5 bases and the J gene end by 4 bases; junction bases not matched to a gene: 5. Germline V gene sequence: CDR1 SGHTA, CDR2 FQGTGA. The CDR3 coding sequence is TGTGCCAGCAGCGGTACAGGGGGCCCCACTGAAGCTTTCTTT. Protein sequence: CASSGTGGPTEAFF.

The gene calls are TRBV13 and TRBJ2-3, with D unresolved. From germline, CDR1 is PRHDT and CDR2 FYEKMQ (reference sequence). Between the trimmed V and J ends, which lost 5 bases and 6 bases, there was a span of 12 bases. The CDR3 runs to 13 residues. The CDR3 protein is CASSPGEVDTQYF. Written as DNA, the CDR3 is TGTGCCAGCAGCCCGGGTGAAGTGGATACGCAGTATTTT.

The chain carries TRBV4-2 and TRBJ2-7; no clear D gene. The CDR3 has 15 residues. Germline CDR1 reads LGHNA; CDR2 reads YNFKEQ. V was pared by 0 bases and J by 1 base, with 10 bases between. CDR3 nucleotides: TGTGCCAGCAGCCAAGAGGGCCTTGGGTCCTACGAGCAGTACTTC. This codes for CASSQEGLGSYEQYF.

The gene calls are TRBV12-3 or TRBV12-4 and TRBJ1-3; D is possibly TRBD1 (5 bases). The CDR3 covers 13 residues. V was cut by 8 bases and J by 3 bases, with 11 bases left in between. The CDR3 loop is CASGGDSGNTIYF. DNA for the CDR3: TGTGCCAGCGGGGGGGATAGTGGAAACACCATATATTTT.

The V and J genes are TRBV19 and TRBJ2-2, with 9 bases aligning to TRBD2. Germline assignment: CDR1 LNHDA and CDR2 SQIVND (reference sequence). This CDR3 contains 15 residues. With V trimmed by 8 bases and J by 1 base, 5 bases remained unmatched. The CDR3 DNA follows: TGTGCCAGTTCCCCACTAGCGGGGAACACCGGGGAGCTGTTTTTT. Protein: CASSPLAGNTGELFF.

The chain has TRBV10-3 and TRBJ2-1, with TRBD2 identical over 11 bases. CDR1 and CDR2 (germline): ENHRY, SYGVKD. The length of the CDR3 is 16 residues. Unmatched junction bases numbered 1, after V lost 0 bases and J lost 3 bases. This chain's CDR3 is CAISESTSGGYNEQFF. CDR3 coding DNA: TGTGCCATCAGTGAGTCAACTAGCGGGGGCTACAATGAGCAGTTCTTC.

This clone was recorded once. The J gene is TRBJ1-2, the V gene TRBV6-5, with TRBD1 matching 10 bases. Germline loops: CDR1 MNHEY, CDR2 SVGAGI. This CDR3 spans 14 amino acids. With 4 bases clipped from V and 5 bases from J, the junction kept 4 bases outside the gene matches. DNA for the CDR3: TGTGCCAGCAGTTGGGGACAGGGGTCTTATGGCTACACCTTC. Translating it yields CASSWGQGSYGYTF.

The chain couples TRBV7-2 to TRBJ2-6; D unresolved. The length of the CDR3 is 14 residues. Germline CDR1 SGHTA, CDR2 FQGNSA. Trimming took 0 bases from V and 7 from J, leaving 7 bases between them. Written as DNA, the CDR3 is TGTGCCAGCAGCTTAGCGGGCGGAGCCAACGTCCTGACTTTC. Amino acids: CASSLAGGANVLTF.

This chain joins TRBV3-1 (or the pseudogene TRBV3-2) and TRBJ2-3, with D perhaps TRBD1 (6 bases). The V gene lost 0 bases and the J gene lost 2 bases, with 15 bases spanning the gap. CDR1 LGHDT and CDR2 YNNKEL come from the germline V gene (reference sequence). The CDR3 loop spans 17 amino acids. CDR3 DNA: TGTGCCAGCAGCCAAGATAGGGGATACAGGGCCACAGATACGCAGTATTTT. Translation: CASSQDRGYRATDTQYF.

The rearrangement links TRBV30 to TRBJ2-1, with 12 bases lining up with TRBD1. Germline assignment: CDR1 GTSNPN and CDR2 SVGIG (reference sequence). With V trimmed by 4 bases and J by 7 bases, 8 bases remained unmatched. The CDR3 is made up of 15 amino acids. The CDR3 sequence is CAWNAGTGGRNEQFF. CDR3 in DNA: TGTGCCTGGAATGCGGGGACAGGGGGCCGGAATGAGCAGTTCTTC.

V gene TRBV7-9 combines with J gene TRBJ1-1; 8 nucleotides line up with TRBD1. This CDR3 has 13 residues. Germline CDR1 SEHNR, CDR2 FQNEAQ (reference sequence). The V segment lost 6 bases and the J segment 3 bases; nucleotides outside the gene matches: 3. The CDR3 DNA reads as TGTGCCAGCAGTGGACAGGGTCACACTGAAGCTTTCTTT. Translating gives CASSGQGHTEAFF.

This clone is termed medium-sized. CDR3 loop: CASSQVRTETEAFF. In nucleotides, the CDR3 is TGTGCCAGCAGCCAAGTCCGGACAGAAACTGAAGCTTTCTTT. The chain uses TRBV3-1 (or the pseudogene TRBV3-2) and TRBJ1-1, with D tentatively TRBD1 (6 bases). The CDR3 covers 14 residues. Trimming left V 1 base short and J 5 bases short, with 11 bases between. CDR1 is LGHDT, CDR2 YNNKEL, per germline (reference sequence).

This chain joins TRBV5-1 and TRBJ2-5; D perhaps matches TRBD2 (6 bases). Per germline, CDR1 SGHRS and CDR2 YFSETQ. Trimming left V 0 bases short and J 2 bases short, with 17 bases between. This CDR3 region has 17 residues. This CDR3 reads CASSLAGAGKYQETQYF. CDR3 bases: TGCGCCAGCAGCTTGGCTGGAGCGGGTAAATATCAAGAGACCCAGTACTTC.

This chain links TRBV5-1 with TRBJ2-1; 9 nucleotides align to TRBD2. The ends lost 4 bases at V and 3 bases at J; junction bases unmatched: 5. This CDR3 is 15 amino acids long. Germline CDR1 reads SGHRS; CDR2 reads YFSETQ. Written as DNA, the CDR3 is TGCGCCAGCAGCACGGGACTAGCCGACTACAATGAGCAGTTCTTC. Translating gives CASSTGLADYNEQFF. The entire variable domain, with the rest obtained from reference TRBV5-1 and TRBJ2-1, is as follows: KAGVTQTPRYLIKTRGQQVTLSCSPISGHRSVSWYQQTPGQGLQFLFEYFSETQRNKGNFPGRFSGRQFSNSRSEMNVSTLELGDSALYLCASSTGLADYNEQFFGPGTRLTVL.

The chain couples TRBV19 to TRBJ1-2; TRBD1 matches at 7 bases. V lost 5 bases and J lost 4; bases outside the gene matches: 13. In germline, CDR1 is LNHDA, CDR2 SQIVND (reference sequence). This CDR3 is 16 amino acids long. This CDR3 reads CASSPTDRRGFYGYTF. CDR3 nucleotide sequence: TGTGCCAGTAGTCCCACGGACAGGCGGGGATTCTATGGCTACACCTTC.

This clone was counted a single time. The CDR3 region is CATSREAGGTDNEQFF. In DNA form, the CDR3 reads TGTGCCACCAGCAGAGAGGCGGGAGGGACCGACAATGAGCAGTTCTTC. The chain uses TRBV15 and TRBJ2-1; 9 bases align to TRBD2. From germline, CDR1 is LNHNV and CDR2 YYDKDF (reference sequence). V dropped 0 bases and J dropped 5; count of bases not matched to a gene: 5. The length of the CDR3 is 16 residues.

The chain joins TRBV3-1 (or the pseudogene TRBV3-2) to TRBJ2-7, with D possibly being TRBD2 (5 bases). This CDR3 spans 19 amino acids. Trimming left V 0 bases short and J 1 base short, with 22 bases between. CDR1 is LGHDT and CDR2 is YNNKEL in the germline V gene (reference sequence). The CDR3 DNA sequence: TGTGCCAGCAGCCAAGATAGTGTTAGCTCTCCCACTAGTTCCTACGAGCAGTACTTC. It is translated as CASSQDSVSSPTSSYEQYF.

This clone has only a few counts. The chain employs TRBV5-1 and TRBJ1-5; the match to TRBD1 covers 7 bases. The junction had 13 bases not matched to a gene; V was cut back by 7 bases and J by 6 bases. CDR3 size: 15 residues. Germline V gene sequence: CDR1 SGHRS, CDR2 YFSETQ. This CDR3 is CASSRGGGEGQPQHF. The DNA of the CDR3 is TGCGCCAGCTCGAGGGGAGGGGGCGAAGGTCAGCCCCAGCATTTT.

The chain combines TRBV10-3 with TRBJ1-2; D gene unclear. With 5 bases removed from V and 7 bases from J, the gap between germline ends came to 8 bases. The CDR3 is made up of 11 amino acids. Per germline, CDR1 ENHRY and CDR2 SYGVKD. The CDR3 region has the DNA TGTGCCATCAGTCGGGATTCTGGCTACACCTTC. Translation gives CAISRDSGYTF.

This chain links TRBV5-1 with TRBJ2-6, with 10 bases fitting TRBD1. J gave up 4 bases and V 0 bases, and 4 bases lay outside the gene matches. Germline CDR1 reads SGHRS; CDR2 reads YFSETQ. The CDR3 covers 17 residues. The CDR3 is CASSLVDRGNGANVLTF. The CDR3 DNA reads TGCGCCAGCAGCTTGGTGGACAGGGGGAACGGGGCCAACGTCCTGACTTTC.